The sequence of this T cell receptor beta chain was determined in a study of shared clonotypes between healthy human individuals. As regards this clone: The antigen is undetermined.

Study observations and caveats: The rarefaction results pointed to incomplete sorted-subset sequencing despite large depth.

The repertoire was sequenced with immunoSEQ multiplex PCR; TCRdb's copy has only in-frame clones and lacks some. The data show a few million clones, approximately 92% seen once. Naive CD8 populations comprised CD45RO-negative cells positively selected for CCR7, excluding terminally differentiated effector memory CD45RA+ cells. The CDR3 sequence is 16 residues long. Germline V gives CDR1 SGHDT, CDR2 YYEEEE. With 0 bases clipped from V and 4 bases from J, the junction kept 6 bases outside the gene matches. The gene calls are TRBV5-6 and TRBJ2-5; 10 bases align to TRBD2. The sequenced sample was naive CD8+ T cells from PBMCs. The TCR comes from a man between 18 and 35 years old in good health. Some clones in this sample may be carry-over from other donors' samples. CDR3 sequence reads: CASSLEGSGRPETQYF. Here the CDR3 DNA reads TGTGCCAGCAGCTTGGAGGGTAGCGGGAGGCCAGAGACCCAGTACTTC.